Following are 24 T cell receptor beta chains from one sample sequenced in a study of T cell responses to AZD1222 COVID-19 vaccine (dated by TCRdb to the early 2020s). This sample's time point label indicates: baseline before first vaccination. Library preparation employed the immunoSEQ multiplex PCR assay. The source is immuneACCESS, and TCRdb retained only in-frame sequences with V and J called. Part of the clones is not carried over; for the studies checked, unresolved V genes explain less than half of this, and the remainder is unexplained. The sample table lists 90,000 to 120,000 clones, less than 90% of them with a count of one. Over 15% of the sample belongs to the ten largest clones. Sequencing used peripheral blood, obtained on day 0 of AZD1222 vaccination. The receptors were gathered from an adult in good health.

V gene TRBV5-6 combines with J gene TRBJ1-4, with 7 bases aligning to TRBD1. V gave up 0 bases and J gave up 6 bases; unmatched junction bases: 8. Germline V lookup: CDR1 SGHDT, CDR2 YYEEEE. This CDR3 is 16 amino acids long. The CDR3 sequence is CASSLGVWQGDEKLFF. The CDR3 DNA reads as TGTGCCAGCAGCTTGGGGGTGTGGCAGGGGGATGAAAAACTGTTTTTT.

The rearrangement uses TRBV2 and TRBJ2-1; D is unresolved. Trimming removed 6 bases from V and 2 bases from J, with 8 bases in between. This CDR3 region has 13 residues. CDR1 SNHLY and CDR2 FYNNEI come from the germline V gene. CDR3 coding DNA: TGTGCCAGCAGACAGCTAACCTACAATGAGCAGTTCTTC. Translating gives CASRQLTYNEQFF.

This clone has a single count. The gene calls are TRBV30 and TRBJ2-3; 11 positions agree with TRBD2. This CDR3 comprises 15 residues. With 2 bases clipped from V and 5 bases from J, the junction kept 6 bases outside the gene matches. From germline, CDR1 is GTSNPN and CDR2 SVGIG (reference sequence). The CDR3 here is CAWSTLAGVGDTQYF. The CDR3 coding sequence is TGTGCCTGGAGTACACTAGCGGGAGTTGGAGATACGCAGTATTTT.

The chain couples TRBV10-3 to TRBJ1-4, with no clear D. The CDR3 covers 15 residues. Trimming stripped 6 bases from V and 5 bases from J, with 16 bases between. The V gene's germline CDR1 is ENHRY and CDR2 SYGVKD. CDR3 nucleotides: TGTGCCATCAGCCCTGGAGGATCCTTCAATGAAAAACTGTTTTTT. Its translation: CAISPGGSFNEKLFF.

The chain couples TRBV27 to TRBJ1-3; D is ambiguous. Germline V gene lookup returns CDR1 MNHEY and CDR2 SMNVEV (reference sequence). V was shortened by 0 bases and J by 8 bases, with 14 bases between the two germline ends. The CDR3 runs to 15 residues. CDR3 region: CASSLSGSSGDTIYF. The CDR3 DNA reads TGTGCCAGCAGTTTATCGGGGTCCAGTGGGGACACCATATATTTT.

The rearrangement joins TRBV9 to TRBJ1-2, with unresolved D. Trimming pared 4 bases from V and 2 bases from J, leaving 24 bases between. The CDR3 runs to 18 residues. The germline gives CDR1 SGDLS, CDR2 YYNGEE. This CDR3 is CASSKHYIGRGMNYGYTF. In DNA form, the CDR3 reads TGTGCCAGCAGCAAGCATTATATTGGACGCGGAATGAACTATGGCTACACCTTC. Filled out from reference TRBV9 and TRBJ1-2, the complete variable domain reads DSGVTQTPKHLITATGQRVTLRCSPRSGDLSVYWYQQSLDQGLQFLIQYYNGEERAKGNILERFSAQQFPDLHSELNLSSLELGDSALYFCASSKHYIGRGMNYGYTFGSGTRLTVV.

CDR3 amino acids: CASSSVSGGAIDEQFF. The CDR3 nucleotides read TGTGCCAGCAGCTCGGTTAGCGGGGGAGCAATCGATGAGCAGTTCTTC. The J gene is TRBJ2-1, the V gene TRBV11-3; 9 nucleotides agree with TRBD2. This CDR3 spans 16 amino acids. Germline trimming cut 4 bases from V and 8 bases from J; bases unmatched to any gene: 12. Per germline, CDR1 SGHNT and CDR2 YENEEA.

Comment on this clone: The DNA is left out, because the CDR3 cannot be placed on it with certainty; the CDR3 is given as TCRdb lists it. This rearrangement joins TRBV7-9 to TRBJ1-6. Per germline, CDR1 SEHNR and CDR2 FQNEAQ (reference sequence). The CDR3 adds up to 15 amino acids, both ends counted. CDR3 sequence: CASSSGQAPNSPLHF.

Only one count was recorded for this clone. This chain uses TRBV28 with TRBJ1-6, with a weak D call TRBD1 (5 bases). V lost 5 bases to trimming and J lost 9 bases, with 17 bases between them. The CDR3 totals 15 residues. Germline CDR1 and CDR2: MDHEN and SYDVKM. The CDR3 region has the DNA TGTGCCAGCAGTCACCGGTTAGGGGAGAGTTCACCCCTCCACTTT. Its protein product is CASSHRLGESSPLHF.

CDR3 protein: CASSSGIRRLGEQYF. The CDR3 bases are TGCGCCAGCAGCTCCGGAATCCGGCGGTTGGGCGAGCAGTACTTC. The chain uses TRBV5-1 and TRBJ2-7; D is undetermined. The length of the CDR3 is 15 residues. Trimming stripped 3 bases from V and 6 bases from J, with 19 bases between. The germline gives CDR1 SGHRS, CDR2 YFSETQ.

The chain has TRBV2 and TRBJ2-7, with unresolved D. From germline, CDR1 is SNHLY and CDR2 FYNNEI. The CDR3 is 14 residues long. V was cut by 6 bases and J by 2 bases, with 14 bases left in between. The CDR3, as DNA: TGTGCCAGCAGGTTGACTCCCGAACCCTACGAGCAGTACTTC. Residues: CASRLTPEPYEQYF. Filled out from reference TRBV2 and TRBJ2-7, the complete variable domain reads EPEVTQTPSHQVTQMGQEVILRCVPISNHLYFYWYRQILGQKVEFLVSFYNNEISEKSEIFDDQFSVERPDGSNFTLKIRSTKLEDSAMYFCASRLTPEPYEQYFGPGTRLTVT.

The genes are TRBV19 and TRBJ2-2, with 8 nucleotides matching TRBD1. The germline V gene has CDR1 LNHDA and CDR2 SQIVND (reference sequence). The CDR3 contains 16 residues. Trimming cost V 6 bases and J 1 base; bases outside gene matches: 7. The CDR3 protein is CASSPWGTGNTGELFF. The CDR3 nucleotides are TGTGCCAGTAGCCCCTGGGGGACAGGGAACACCGGGGAGCTGTTTTTT.

The V call is TRBV7-6, the J call TRBJ1-3; possibly TRBD1 for D (5 bases). The CDR3 totals 16 residues. Germline V gene sequence: CDR1 SGHVS, CDR2 FNYEAQ. Trimming pared 1 base from V and 2 bases from J, leaving 12 bases between. The CDR3 loop is CASSLGQGGTGNTIYF. For the CDR3, the DNA is TGTGCCAGCAGCTTAGGGCAGGGTGGAACTGGAAACACCATATATTTT.

The chain employs TRBV6-4 and TRBJ2-2; 9 bases agree with TRBD1. This CDR3 is 14 amino acids long. Germline V lookup: CDR1 MRHNA, CDR2 SNTAGT. V gave up 4 bases and J gave up 3 bases; unmatched junction bases: 0. The CDR3 loop is CASSGTGDTGELFF. CDR3 DNA sequence: TGTGCCAGCAGTGGGACAGGGGACACCGGGGAGCTGTTTTTT.

The V gene is TRBV27, the J gene TRBJ2-7, with TRBD1 matching over 7 bases. The germline CDR1 and CDR2 sequences are MNHEY and SMNVEV (reference sequence). This CDR3 is built from 14 residues. Unmatched junction bases numbered 1, after V lost 0 bases and J lost 2 bases. As DNA, the CDR3 is TGTGCCAGCAGTTTATCGGGGACAGCCTACGAGCAGTACTTC. Translation: CASSLSGTAYEQYF.

The chain combines TRBV28 with TRBJ2-7, with TRBD1 as a possible D gene (6 bases). Germline V lookup: CDR1 MDHEN, CDR2 SYDVKM. The CDR3 totals 14 residues. V shed 0 bases and J shed 1 base, with 7 bases lying between them. CDR3 sequence (DNA): TGTGCCAGCAGTTTATGGACAGGTTCCTACGAGCAGTACTTC. Its protein product is CASSLWTGSYEQYF.

The chain carries TRBV5-1 and TRBJ2-2, with TRBD1 matching over 7 bases. The CDR3 contains 15 residues. Germline V gene data show CDR1 as SGHRS and CDR2 as YFSETQ. Germline trimming cut 2 bases from V and 5 bases from J; bases unmatched to any gene: 6. The chain's CDR3 is CASSLDPTGTGELFF. Written as DNA, the CDR3 is TGCGCCAGCAGCTTAGACCCGACAGGGACCGGGGAGCTGTTTTTT. The whole variable domain, remainder taken from reference TRBV5-1 and TRBJ2-2, is KAGVTQTPRYLIKTRGQQVTLSCSPISGHRSVSWYQQTPGQGLQFLFEYFSETQRNKGNFPGRFSGRQFSNSRSEMNVSTLELGDSALYLCASSLDPTGTGELFFGEGSRLTVL.

J is TRBJ1-1 and V is TRBV29-1; D is unclear. V lost 4 bases, J lost 4 bases, and 10 bases lay in between. The germline CDR1 and CDR2 sequences are SQVTM and ANQGSEA. The CDR3 has 12 amino acids. The DNA for the CDR3 is TGCAGCGTTGCCCGGGGTTCCACTGAAGCTTTCTTT. Translated, it gives CSVARGSTEAFF.

This chain joins TRBV3-1 (or the pseudogene TRBV3-2) and TRBJ1-1; a weak D match, TRBD1 (5 bases). Germline assignment: CDR1 LGHDT and CDR2 YNNKEL (reference sequence). The V end lost 7 bases, the J end lost 7 bases, and 19 bases lay between the germline ends. The CDR3 runs 14 residues. The DNA of the CDR3 is TGTGCCAGCACCCCAAGTTCAGGGAACCTTGAAGCTTTCTTT. Residues: CASTPSSGNLEAFF.

The chain is built from TRBV6-6 and TRBJ1-4; TRBD1 might be the D (5 bases). The germline V gene has CDR1 MNHNY and CDR2 SVGAGI (reference sequence). The V end was cut by 5 bases, the J end by 4 bases, with 14 bases between. This CDR3 comprises 15 residues. CDR3 region: CASSPRRQGNEKLFF. CDR3 nucleotides: TGTGCCAGCAGTCCTCGCCGTCAGGGTAATGAAAAACTGTTTTTT.

This clone was seen just once. The rearrangement uses TRBV6-1 and TRBJ2-7; 7 bases map to TRBD1. The junction had 0 bases not matched to a gene; V was cut back by 0 bases and J by 1 base. The length of the CDR3 is 14 residues. CDR1 and CDR2 (germline): MNHNS, SASEGT. CDR3 sequence reads: CASSEAGQSYEQYF. CDR3 coding DNA: TGTGCCAGCAGTGAAGCGGGACAGTCCTACGAGCAGTACTTC.

V and J are TRBV28 and TRBJ2-2; either TRBD1 or TRBD2 may supply D (5 bases each). The germline CDR1 and CDR2 sequences are MDHEN and SYDVKM. V gave up 8 bases and J gave up 2 bases, with 15 bases separating them. This CDR3 is built from 15 residues. CDR3: CASGGIGSNTGELFF. The CDR3 DNA reads TGTGCCAGCGGGGGAATAGGTAGCAACACCGGGGAGCTGTTTTTT.

This chain links TRBV10-3 with TRBJ1-4, with 9 bases matching TRBD1. Germline CDR1 is ENHRY and CDR2 is SYGVKD. Germline trimming cut 3 bases from V and 6 bases from J; bases unmatched to any gene: 5. The CDR3 totals 15 residues. CDR3 in amino acids: CAISDSGTGYEKLFF. DNA for the CDR3: TGTGCCATCAGTGATTCCGGGACAGGGTATGAAAAACTGTTTTTT.

This rearrangement joins TRBV6-1 to TRBJ2-5, with 11 bases matching TRBD1. V shed 4 bases and J 4 bases; nucleotides not matched to a gene: 14. The CDR3 is 18 residues long. Germline V gene data show CDR1 as MNHNS and CDR2 as SASEGT. The CDR3 sequence: CASSALDRGLSLGETQYF. The CDR3 DNA reads as TGTGCCAGCAGTGCCCTGGACAGGGGGCTTTCTTTGGGAGAGACCCAGTACTTC.